A single T cell receptor (beta chain) is shown here with its context. This entry belongs to a study of identical twins. The germline V gene has CDR1 SGHTA and CDR2 FQGNSA. V was clipped by 0 bases and J by 5 bases, with 11 bases between them. The CDR3 is 15 amino acids. Via MiXCR, TCRdb re-called the 5' RACE reads, giving one row per CDR3 protein. The table records 510,000 or so distinct CDR3 sequences, roughly 15% of them present only once. The same data also contributed to another study, on yellow fever vaccine responses in identical twins.

This TCR derives from a woman younger than 35 in good health. Sequencing input: CD4+ T cells sorted from blood. The genes are TRBV7-2 and TRBJ2-1; D remains unclear. Here the CDR3 DNA reads TGTGCCAGCAGCTTAGCGGTATTGAGCAACAATGAGCAGTTCTTC. Translating gives CASSLAVLSNNEQFF.